A selection of T cell receptor beta chains follows, all from one sample in a study of T cells after yellow fever vaccination. TCRdb recomputed calls from the 5' RACE reads with MiXCR, one row per CDR3 protein. The sample has approximately 96,000 distinct CDR3 sequences; roughly 8.2% are singletons. The specimen comprised CD8+ T cells not binding an NS4B(214-222) dextramer, sorted from PBMCs, sampled roughly 15 days after the first yellow fever vaccination. Receptor source: a man between 18 and 35 years old who received the YFV17D yellow fever vaccine. Both conserved end residues are part of each CDR3. D genes are given only for firm matches. Size tells how often a clone was seen (once, few, many) or the class of an expanded clone, and some rows leave it out.

>.|TRBV4-1|TRBJ2-7|many
CASSQEDQGGGNEQYF
TGCGCCAGCAGCCAAGAAGATCAGGGAGGGGGAAACGAGCAGTACTTC
>.|TRBV29-1|TRBJ2-4|few
CSVEDGRGARSKNIQYF
TGCAGCGTTGAAGATGGTCGGGGGGCGAGGTCCAAAAACATTCAGTACTTC
>TRBD1|TRBV5-5|TRBJ2-1|few
CASSSRPDRVDNEQFF
TGTGCCAGCAGCTCTCGCCCCGACAGGGTGGACAATGAGCAGTTCTTC
>TRBD1|TRBV6-2/TRBV6-3|TRBJ2-3|.
CASSYSPLFVRDRGTDTQYF
TGTGCCAGCAGTTACTCCCCCCTCTTCGTCCGGGACAGGGGTACAGATACGCAGTATTTT
>.|TRBV29-1|TRBJ2-6|few
CSIEVYRGSGANVLTF
TGCAGCATTGAGGTTTATAGGGGCTCTGGGGCCAACGTCCTGACTTTC
>.|TRBV6-5|TRBJ2-6|few
CASSYDTGHFSGANVLTF
TGTGCCAGCAGCTACGACACAGGACACTTCTCTGGGGCCAACGTCCTGACTTTC
>TRBD1|TRBV14|TRBJ2-1|few
CASSLVGQGIYNEQFF
TGTGCCAGCAGCCTGGTAGGACAGGGTATTTACAATGAGCAGTTCTTC
>.|TRBV7-9|TRBJ2-7|few
CASSLTGLGARYEQYF
TGTGCCAGCAGCTTAACCGGGTTGGGGGCGCGATACGAGCAGTACTTC
>TRBD2|TRBV20-1|TRBJ2-1|few
CSARPVTSGLNEQFF
TGCAGTGCGAGGCCCGTCACTAGCGGGTTGAATGAGCAGTTCTTC
>.|TRBV7-8|TRBJ2-5|few
CASSALAAEETQYF
TGTGCCAGCAGCGCACTAGCCGCGGAAGAGACCCAGTACTTC
>.|TRBV5-5|TRBJ1-1|.
CASSPGGMNTEAFF
TGTGCCAGCAGCCCCGGGGGGATGAACACTGAAGCTTTCTTT
>TRBD1|TRBV28|TRBJ1-5|many
CASNTPGQGLQGQPQHF
TGTGCCAGCAATACACCGGGACAGGGTCTCCAGGGTCAGCCCCAGCATTTT
>.|TRBV6-5|TRBJ2-5|few
CASSSIVGTETQYF
TGTGCCAGCAGTTCAATAGTCGGTACCGAGACCCAGTACTTC
>.|TRBV7-9|TRBJ2-3|few
CASSLVQGGWTDTQYF
TGTGCCAGCAGCTTAGTTCAGGGAGGTTGGACAGATACGCAGTATTTT
>.|TRBV15|TRBJ2-4|.
CATSREKTHFGDIQYF
TGTGCCACCAGCAGAGAGAAAACTCACTTTGGGGACATTCAGTACTTC
>.|TRBV7-9|TRBJ1-1|.
CASSSQSEAFF
TGTGCCAGCAGCTCCCAGTCTGAAGCTTTCTTT
>TRBD1|TRBV4-3|TRBJ1-1|.
CASSQTTGGTEAFF
TGCGCCAGCAGCCAAACGACAGGGGGCACTGAAGCTTTCTTT
>.|TRBV12-3/TRBV12-4|TRBJ2-7|few
CASSSSYQRSYEQYF
TGTGCCAGCAGTTCATCCTATCAGCGCTCCTACGAGCAGTACTTC
>TRBD2|TRBV5-1|TRBJ2-1|few
CASSLARGGLYNEQFF
TGCGCCAGCAGCTTGGCCCGCGGGGGGCTTTACAATGAGCAGTTCTTC
>.|TRBV6-1|TRBJ2-3|many
CASSALWTGTDTQYF
TGTGCCAGCAGTGCCCTCTGGACAGGCACAGATACGCAGTATTTT
>.|TRBV25-1|TRBJ2-2|many
CASSAGSSAGELFF
TGTGCCAGCAGTGCAGGGAGTAGTGCCGGGGAGCTGTTTTTT
>TRBD1|TRBV12-3/TRBV12-4|TRBJ2-1|.
CASSPWDRDNEQFF
TGTGCCAGCAGTCCCTGGGACAGGGACAATGAGCAGTTCTTC
>TRBD1|TRBV7-2|TRBJ2-1|.
CASSSTGNYNEQFF
TGTGCCAGCAGCTCGACAGGGAACTACAATGAGCAGTTCTTC
>TRBD2|TRBV12-3/TRBV12-4|TRBJ2-4|many
CASRGLAGLAKNIQYF
TGTGCCAGCAGGGGCCTAGCGGGGTTAGCCAAAAACATTCAGTACTTC
>TRBD1|TRBV4-1|TRBJ1-2|few
CASSQGTGGIPYYGYTF
TGCGCCAGCAGCCAGGGGACAGGCGGAATCCCCTACTATGGCTACACCTTC
>TRBD1|TRBV19|TRBJ1-1|few
CASSAPRGPATEAFF
TGTGCCAGTAGTGCGCCCAGGGGGCCGGCCACTGAAGCTTTCTTT
>TRBD1|TRBV4-1|TRBJ1-1|.
CASSQAAYRGSNTEAFF
TGCGCCAGCAGCCAAGCGGCCTACAGGGGGTCTAACACTGAAGCTTTCTTT
>.|TRBV20-1|TRBJ2-1|.
CSARDLGERNEQFF
TGCAGTGCTAGAGATTTAGGGGAACGGAATGAGCAGTTCTTC
>.|TRBV27|TRBJ2-5|few
CASSLFQGTSHDTQYF
TGTGCCAGCAGTTTATTTCAAGGGACCTCCCACGATACCCAGTACTTC
>.|TRBV29-1|TRBJ2-5|.
CSVERSQETQYF
TGCAGCGTTGAACGGAGTCAAGAGACCCAGTACTTC
>TRBD1|TRBV12-3/TRBV12-4|TRBJ1-5|.
CASSSDRGEQPQHF
TGTGCCAGCAGCTCGGACAGGGGGGAACAGCCCCAGCATTTT
>.|TRBV10-2|TRBJ2-7|.
CASYSGIYYEQYF
TGCGCCAGCTACTCCGGGATCTACTACGAGCAGTACTTC
>.|TRBV5-6|TRBJ2-7|many
CASSFGHQGYSYEQYF
TGTGCCAGCAGCTTCGGGCACCAGGGGTACTCCTACGAGCAGTACTTC
>TRBD2|TRBV7-9|TRBJ2-3|few
CASSLFGGATDTQYF
TGTGCCAGCAGCTTATTCGGGGGGGCCACAGATACGCAGTATTTT
>TRBD1|TRBV7-9|TRBJ1-6|.
CASRGQGAFSTLHF
TGTGCCAGCAGGGGACAGGGTGCATTTTCGACCCTCCACTTT
>.|TRBV29-1|TRBJ2-2|many
CSARTGDTGELFF
TGCAGCGCCAGAACGGGGGACACCGGGGAGCTGTTTTTT
>.|TRBV4-1|TRBJ1-6|.
CASSQGELKYNSPLHF
TGCGCCAGCAGCCAGGGGGAGTTGAAGTATAATTCACCCCTCCACTTT
>.|TRBV4-3|TRBJ1-6|.
CASSQASPYSPLHF
TGCGCCAGCAGCCAGGCCTCCCCCTATTCACCCCTCCACTTT
>.|TRBV5-1|TRBJ2-3|few
CATPLSGPSTDTQYF
TGCGCCACCCCTTTGAGCGGGCCTAGCACAGATACGCAGTATTTT
>.|TRBV4-1|TRBJ2-3|.
CASSQVELYTQYF
TGCGCCAGCAGCCAAGTGGAACTATATACGCAGTATTTT
>.|TRBV5-6|TRBJ2-7|.
CASSLGGDTYEQYF
TGTGCCAGCAGCTTGGGAGGGGATACCTACGAGCAGTACTTC
>TRBD2|TRBV15|TRBJ2-2|.
CATRTSGATGELFF
TGTGCCACCAGGACTAGCGGGGCCACCGGGGAGCTGTTTTTT
>.|TRBV20-1|TRBJ2-2|.
CSARRLGNTGELFF
TGCAGTGCTAGACGCCTGGGGAACACCGGGGAGCTGTTTTTT
>TRBD1|TRBV15|TRBJ1-4|.
CATSIGTGASNEKLFF
TGTGCCACCAGCATAGGAACAGGGGCCTCGAATGAAAAACTGTTTTTT
>.|TRBV12-3/TRBV12-4|TRBJ2-5|.
CDSRNRDAGETQYF
TGTGACAGCAGGAACCGGGACGCCGGAGAGACCCAGTACTTC
>TRBD1|TRBV19|TRBJ2-4|few
CASSRGTGKRRIQYF
TGTGCCAGTAGTAGGGGGACAGGGAAACGGAGGATTCAGTACTTC
>TRBD1|TRBV4-1|TRBJ1-6|few
CASSPAQGARSPLHF
TGCGCCAGCAGCCCCGCACAGGGGGCTAGGTCACCCCTCCACTTT
>.|TRBV12-3/TRBV12-4|TRBJ1-3|many
CASSPGPNGNTIYF
TGTGCCAGCAGCCCTGGACCCAATGGAAACACCATATATTTT
>.|TRBV15|TRBJ1-1|few
CATSRDRDGITEAFF
TGTGCCACCAGCAGAGACAGGGACGGCATCACTGAAGCTTTCTTT
>.|TRBV11-2|TRBJ2-7|few
CASSLDRGLGSYEQYF
TGTGCCAGCAGCTTAGATCGGGGGCTAGGGTCCTACGAGCAGTACTTC
>.|TRBV4-3|TRBJ1-2|few
CASSQEVPANYGYTF
TGCGCCAGCAGCCAAGAAGTCCCCGCTAACTATGGCTACACCTTC
>TRBD1|TRBV3-1|TRBJ1-2|.
CASSQDPQGDYGYTF
TGTGCCAGCAGCCAAGACCCGCAGGGGGACTATGGCTACACCTTC
>.|TRBV6-2/TRBV6-3|TRBJ2-3|.
CASSYSRRSTDTQYF
TGTGCCAGCAGTTACTCCAGGAGAAGCACAGATACGCAGTATTTT
>TRBD2|TRBV20-1|TRBJ2-3|.
CSAPGLAGGPSDTQYF
TGCAGTGCACCGGGACTAGCGGGGGGGCCCTCAGATACGCAGTATTTT
>.|TRBV5-1|TRBJ2-3|few
CASSLAGRTTDTQYF
TGCGCCAGCAGCTTGGCGGGGAGGACCACAGATACGCAGTATTTT
>.|TRBV7-6|TRBJ1-1|few
CASSHTGSLTEAFF
TGTGCCAGCAGCCATACAGGGTCTCTCACTGAAGCTTTCTTT
>.|TRBV12-3/TRBV12-4|TRBJ1-2|many
CASSPIAGDYGYTF
TGTGCCAGCAGTCCCATTGCGGGAGACTATGGCTACACCTTC
>.|TRBV6-2/TRBV6-3|TRBJ2-1|.
CASSYVGYNEQFF
TGTGCCAGCAGTTATGTCGGTTACAATGAGCAGTTCTTC
>.|TRBV30|TRBJ2-2|few
CAVLGSSGELFF
TGTGCGGTCCTCGGTTCTTCCGGGGAGCTGTTTTTT